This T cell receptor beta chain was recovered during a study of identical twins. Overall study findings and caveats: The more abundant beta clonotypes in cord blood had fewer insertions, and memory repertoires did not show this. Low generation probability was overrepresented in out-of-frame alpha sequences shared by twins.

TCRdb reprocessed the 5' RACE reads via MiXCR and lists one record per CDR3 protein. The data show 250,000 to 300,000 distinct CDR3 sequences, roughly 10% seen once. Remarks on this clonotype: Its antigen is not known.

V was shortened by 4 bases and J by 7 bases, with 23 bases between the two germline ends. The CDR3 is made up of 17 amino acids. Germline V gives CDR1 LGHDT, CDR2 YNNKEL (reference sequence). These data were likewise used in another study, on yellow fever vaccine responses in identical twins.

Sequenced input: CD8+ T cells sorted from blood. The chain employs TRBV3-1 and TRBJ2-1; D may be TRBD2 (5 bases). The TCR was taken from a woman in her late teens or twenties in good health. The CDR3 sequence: CASSPRSRAVGPNEQFF. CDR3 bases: TGTGCCAGCAGCCCACGCTCGCGGGCCGTCGGGCCTAATGAGCAGTTCTTC.